A selection of T cell receptor beta chains follows, all from one sample in a study of shared clonotypes between healthy human individuals. Here immunoSEQ multiplex PCR was the method, and the copy in TCRdb shows in-frame clones only, minus some. The table has around 2.1 million clones, 90% to 97% seen once. The sequenced sample was naive CD4+ T cells sorted from blood. The receptors here all came from a man aged 18 to 30 in good health. Both conserved end residues are part of each CDR3. Fields, in order: D gene, J gene, clone size, V gene, CDR3 DNA, CDR3 protein. D genes are given only for firm matches. Only some rows state a clone size, as once, few, many or a class for expanded clones.

>-|TRBJ1-2|-|TRBV6-6
TGTGCCAGCAGCCTCTATGGCTACACCTTC
CASSLYGYTF
>TRBD2|TRBJ2-1|-|TRBV10-2
TGCGCCAGCAGTGGACTAGCGGGACCCTACAATGAGCAGTTCTTC
CASSGLAGPYNEQFF
>-|TRBJ2-5|-|TRBV7-6
TGTGCCAGCAGCTTAGAGTGGAAAGAGACCCAGTACTTC
CASSLEWKETQYF
>-|TRBJ1-3|few|TRBV18
TGTGCCAGCTCACCCGGGGGCTCTGGAAACACCATATATTTT
CASSPGGSGNTIYF
>-|TRBJ1-1|once|TRBV4-1
TGCGCCAGCAGACAAAGACAGGACACTGAAGCTTTCTTT
CASRQRQDTEAFF
>-|TRBJ2-5|-|TRBV7-8
TGTGCCAGCAGCCGAGAGGGACTCCAAGAGACCCAGTACTTC
CASSREGLQETQYF
>-|TRBJ2-7|-|TRBV18
TGTGCCAGCTCACCGATACAGGCCTACGAGCAGTACTTC
CASSPIQAYEQYF
>TRBD1|TRBJ1-2|-|TRBV15
TGTGCCACCAGCAGCTACTGGGACAGGGTTAGTAACTATGGCTACACCTTC
CATSSYWDRVSNYGYTF
>TRBD2|TRBJ2-2|once|TRBV5-1
TGCGCCAGCAGCTCACTAGCGGGAGATGTCACCGGGGAGCTGTTTTTT
CASSSLAGDVTGELFF
>TRBD2|TRBJ2-2|-|TRBV4-3
TGCGCCAGCAGCCAAGCACCCCTGAGCGGGAGTTACACCGGGGAGCTGTTTTTT
CASSQAPLSGSYTGELFF
>TRBD1|TRBJ2-7|-|TRBV5-1
TGCGCCAGCAGCTTGGGGACAGGGTACTACGAGCAGTACTTC
CASSLGTGYYEQYF
>TRBD2|TRBJ2-3|-|TRBV5-4
TGTGCCAGCAGCGGTGGGCTAGCGGCAGATACGCAGTATTTT
CASSGGLAADTQYF
>TRBD2|TRBJ2-1|-|TRBV7-2
TGTGCCAGCAGCTTCAGCGGGGGTCACTACAATGAGCAGTTCTTC
CASSFSGGHYNEQFF
>-|TRBJ1-2|-|TRBV28
TGTGCCAGCAGTACAGGACAGAACTATGGCTACACCTTC
CASSTGQNYGYTF
>-|TRBJ1-1|once|TRBV5-4
TGTGCCAGCAGCTTGGGGGGGTCAATGATGAACACTGAAGCTTTCTTT
CASSLGGSMMNTEAFF
>-|TRBJ1-1|-|TRBV6-1
TGTGCCAGCAGGGATCGGACAGTCATGAACACTGAAGCTTTCTTT
CASRDRTVMNTEAFF
>-|TRBJ1-1|-|TRBV9
TGTGCCAGCAGCGGAACCATGAACACTGAAGCTTTCTTT
CASSGTMNTEAFF
>-|TRBJ2-7|once|TRBV7-2
TGTGCCAGCAGCTTAGCAGGGACGTTTAAGGGCGAGCAGTACTTC
CASSLAGTFKGEQYF
>TRBD1|TRBJ1-2|-|TRBV6-6
TGTGCCAGCAGTGCCCGGGACAGGGGGTCCTATGGCTACACCTTC
CASSARDRGSYGYTF
>-|TRBJ2-2|-|TRBV19
TGTGCCAGTAGTATAGATGACGGGCGTACCGGGGAGCTGTTTTTT
CASSIDDGRTGELFF
>-|TRBJ2-5|-|TRBV5-4
TGTGCCAGCAGCTTGGGGGCCGGGGAGACCCAGTACTTC
CASSLGAGETQYF
>-|TRBJ2-2|-|TRBV11-2
TGTGCCAGCAGCACTCTCAGGGGAATCGGGGAGCTGTTTTTT
CASSTLRGIGELFF
>TRBD2|TRBJ2-7|once|TRBV6-6
TGTGCCAGCAGTTACTCGGGACTAGCGGGAGAGTACGAGCAGTACTTC
CASSYSGLAGEYEQYF
>TRBD2|TRBJ2-7|once|TRBV19
TGTGCCAGTAGTTTAGCGGGAGGGCCCTGGAACGAGCAGTACTTC
CASSLAGGPWNEQYF
>-|TRBJ2-1|-|TRBV7-6
TGTGCCAGCAGCCAAGGACGAGGGGGGGCTAAGTACAATGAGCAGTTCTTC
CASSQGRGGAKYNEQFF
>TRBD2|TRBJ2-3|-|TRBV5-1
TGCGCCAGCAGCTTCGGTAGCGGGAGGAGTGACACAGATACGCAGTATTTT
CASSFGSGRSDTDTQYF
>TRBD1|TRBJ1-5|-|TRBV7-9
TGTGCCAGCAGCCGGACAGGGAATCAGCCCCAGCATTTT
CASSRTGNQPQHF
>TRBD1|TRBJ1-2|-|TRBV5-6
TGTGCCAGCAGGCAGACAGGGAGGGAGAACTATGGCTACACCTTC
CASRQTGRENYGYTF